This TCR beta chain was documented in a study of shared clonotypes between healthy human individuals (dated by TCRdb to about 2020). Broadly, across the study: A couple of women and a few men aged 18 to 49 years were included in the cohort. For each donor, three plates each were used for CD4 naive and CD4 memory, two plates were used for CD8 naive, and one plate was used for CD8 memory. To estimate repertoire size and how much clonotype sharing occurs between individuals, the study deeply sequenced the blood TCR repertoires of roughly 5 healthy adults. To increase sequencing depth and limit assay-specific biases, different laboratories used diverse techniques to prepare libraries and sequence TCR repertoires. Leukapheresis yielded between about 0.85 and 10 billion PBMCs per donor.

The donors were healthy, HIV-negative adults who had no recently reported acute infections or vaccinations. Every donor was a Caucasian adult living in Nashville, Tennessee, USA. CD8 memory samples consisted of magnetically selected CD45RO+ cells combined with CCR7-negative CD45RA+ effector memory (TemRA) cells. Blood was collected by leukapheresis, and PBMCs were isolated by Ficoll-Histopaque density gradient centrifugation and then cryopreserved in liquid nitrogen vapor phase. Analytical flow cytometry was used to check the purity and quantity of each magnetically sorted T cell population. Genomic DNA was isolated from every sorted fraction and measured by UV absorbance on a Nanodrop 2000c. This clone showed up just once. What this receptor recognizes is not known. The sample holds no much larger clone one base away, and base qualities are not on file. What the research found in general, with its limitations: Sampling was restricted to blood, and TCR repertoires in tissues likely differ from the TCR repertoires found in blood. When a few donors were compared, the shared fraction of clonotypes was approximately 5% for naive CD4, around 4% for naive CD8, 2.3% for memory CD4, and around 0.37% for memory CD8. Even with the large sequencing depth, rarefaction of the sorted-subset datasets indicated that sequencing was incomplete. Pairwise subsampling indicated that sequencing depth was expected to affect the degree of clonotype sharing among donors. Higher generation probabilities were observed for clonotypes shared by all four sorted-subset donors than for non-shared clonotypes. The small number of donors limited the genetic and exposure-history diversity represented. Larger estimated clonotype richness was generally found for naive subsets than for memory subsets.

TCR CDR3 regions were amplified from genomic DNA by multiplex PCR using the deep immunoSEQ assay. For each cell subset, the extracted genomic DNA was distributed evenly across all wells of several immunoSEQ 96-well plates, and each plate served as one replicate. Each replicate PCR for sorted subsets received about 220 ng genomic DNA, equal to about 30,000 T cell genomes. Purified libraries were quantified with a Qubit 3.0 fluorometer, sized on a Bioanalyzer 2100, and re-quantified with the KAPA Library Quantification kit. Every immunoSEQ 96-well plate was sequenced on a separate single-read 150-cycle Illumina NextSeq 550 flow cell. Concerning the study's data processing: The immunoSEQ output contained only junctional sequences without quality scores, so filtering could not match that applied to full-length reads. Sequences were annotated with PyIR, a Python wrapper for IgBLAST v1.9, and V/J genes and CDR3 were assigned using IMGT germline references. Any read was removed if the V/J assignment was weak (E-value above 1e-6), the CDR3 was missing, or the read contained stop codons, out-of-frame junctions, or ambiguous translated residues. V3J clonotypes were defined as sequences sharing an identical inferred V gene, J gene, and CDR3 amino acid sequence. Percentage overlap between repertoires was calculated by dividing the number of shared unique clonotypes by the size of the smaller repertoire. RTK rarefaction, the Chao1 estimator, and Recon v2.1 estimates of unobserved clonotypes were used to assess repertoire richness. Generation probabilities for all TCRbeta clonotypes obtained by the gDNA method from four donors were computed using OLGA. As stored in TCRdb, this immuneACCESS dataset retains in-frame rearrangements with V and J assigned. A fraction of the clones does not appear; measured against another copy, unresolved V genes explain less than half of the discrepancy, and the remainder lacks a known reason. V, J and clone size are those of that table, while D and trimming were read from the DNA. Here the sample has roughly 300,000 clones; around 90% occur a single time. The ten largest make up roughly 15% of the sample.

The receptor was isolated from a man between 18 and 29 years old in good health. The sequencing sample was made of memory CD8+ T cells sorted from blood. Read against the paper, the sample's cell subset or site label means: CD45RO+ cells pooled with CCR7-negative TemRA cells.

The DNA sequence follows: TGCGCCAGCAGCGACGGGGGTAGCGAGACCCAGTACTTC. The translation is CASSDGGSETQYF. The V and J genes are TRBV5-1 and TRBJ2-5; matching of 6 bases hints at TRBD2 as the D gene. From its cysteine to its phenylalanine, the CDR3 spans 13 amino acids. The only DNA kept is the CDR3, 39 bases in frame from the first base. From a lookup of the germline V gene, CDR1 and CDR2 are SGHRS and YFSETQ. V gives up 4 bases and J gives up 5 bases, and the segment between their germline ends measures 12 bases.